The present T cell receptor (beta chain) was sequenced within a study of beta chain features in type 1 diabetes. Overall study results and limits: Sequencing from cDNA could over-represent high-TCR-expressing cells. Type 1 diabetes patients had VDJ junctions that carried fewer insertions and more deletions.

On this clone: What it binds is unknown.

Expressed TCRB transcripts were sequenced because the isolated RNA had all been reverse transcribed beforehand. Method: immunoSEQ multiplex PCR; TCRdb's copy keeps in-frame clones and lacks some. The data hold hundreds of thousands of clones, with 9.6% observed a single time. Germline-derived CDR1 and CDR2 are SQVTM and ANQGSEA. V was pared by 3 bases and J by 1 base, with 9 bases between. The CDR3 is 13 residues long. The material sequenced was naive CD4+ T cells from blood. The chain combines TRBV29-1 with TRBJ1-1, with a tentative D call TRBD1 (5 bases). This receptor was identified in a woman between 18 and 29 years old in good health. The CDR3 spells CSVDRAPNTEAFF. In DNA form, the CDR3 reads TGCAGCGTTGACAGGGCCCCGAACACTGAAGCTTTCTTT.